This section outlines one T cell receptor (beta chain) sequence together with its context. This clonotype has a count of ten or more. Its antigen remains unidentified. One end of the junction is discordant with germline, which a read error may explain. These data originate in a study of Graves' ophthalmopathy and Graves' hyperthyroidism (dated by TCRdb to the late 2010s). Background on the whole study: Stable hyperthyroidism was defined as no progression to ophthalmopathy within 18 months of follow-up. A discovery set of 100 or so patients (approximately 45 ophthalmopathy, about 55 stable hyperthyroidism) was enrolled to explore V-J signatures distinguishing ophthalmopathy from hyperthyroidism. For independent validation, a separate cohort was made up of 18 hyperthyroidism patients plus 17 patients who later progressed from hyperthyroidism to ophthalmopathy. In total, some 130 blood samples were TCR-sequenced: 40 to 45 ophthalmopathy, roughly 80 hyperthyroidism and 17 hyperthyroidism-to-ophthalmopathy patients. Following sampling, methimazole starting at 30 mg daily was administered to hyperthyroidism patients, and high-dose intravenous methylprednisolone was administered to ophthalmopathy patients. The study used signatures of the TCR beta repertoire to tell Graves' ophthalmopathy apart from Graves' hyperthyroidism and to predict which patients would progress to ophthalmopathy. T-cell repertoires of thyroid tissue and blood were compared in 5 or 6 hyperthyroidism patients.

Hyperthyroidism patients were newly diagnosed, with disease duration under 2 months, and aged 18 to 65 years. Patients were excluded if they had other autoimmune diseases, uncontrolled infections, pregnancy or lactation. Clinical symptoms, serum thyroxine, TRAb, thyroid ultrasound and orbital computed tomography were used for diagnosis. Total RNA was extracted using Trizol reagent, and RNA quality was checked on an Agilent 2100 Bioanalyzer. The paper as a whole reports these results and caveats: In cross-validation, the 13-signature model distinguished ophthalmopathy from stable hyperthyroidism with around 86% sensitivity and about 81% specificity, while in the test set the corresponding values were 80% and 75%. Sample size was not statistically predetermined, and group allocation was not concealed from the investigators. In validation, the model predicted ophthalmopathy progression with roughly 68% sensitivity and approximately 78% specificity; roughly 12 predicted patients were CT-confirmed with GO in a median of 6.5 months. Most expanded thyroid clonotypes with frequency above 0.001 were also detected in blood, suggesting blood repertoires may reflect the thyroid immune response.

For repertoire sequencing, TCR beta CDR3 regions were amplified from RNA transcripts. HTBI primers and the Qiagen OneStep RT-PCR kit were used in a first-round RT-PCR, which was followed by a second-round multiplex PCR, size selection and purification. Libraries were sequenced on an Illumina HiSeq2000 using paired-end 100 bp reads. Processing in the source paper ran as follows. SOAPnuke was used to process the reads, throwing out any read that had adapters, had uncalled bases, had a mean Phred below 15, or lacked an exact constant-primer or identifier match. COPE v1.2.5 was used to merge high-quality paired reads. Unique nucleotide sequences were defined as clonotypes and aligned to IMGT TRB V, D and J references using MiTCR v1.1. Analysis was restricted to V-J combinations with a frequency above 0.0001, which covered 99% to 99.2% of repertoires. For each V-J combination, a TCR clonal expansion and chaos score was defined as F50 clonal expansion divided by the chaos observed in the TCRdist matrix. Welch's t-statistics and random forest were used to reduce the features to 13 V-J combinations, which were then used as input to a naive Bayes classifier. The Morisita-Horn index was used to measure how similar the thyroid and blood repertoires were. TCRdb trimmed the raw reads at Q25, called clones with MiXCR and kept productive beta chains. Rows are unified per CDR3 protein, each entry keeping the most common DNA and genes. TCRdb, not the authors, supplied the V and J calls. Present in this sample are about 500,000 distinct CDR3 sequences, roughly 40% of which were seen just once. Approximately 4.1% of the sample is held by the ten biggest clonotypes.

The CDR3 measures 12 amino acids from cysteine to phenylalanine. Only the CDR3 part of the read is kept: 36 bases, read in frame from the first base. The germline V gene yields SNHLY for CDR1 and FYNNEI for CDR2. The sequence was collected from an adult man with Graves' hyperthyroidism. Sequenced material: peripheral blood or thyroid tissue (not recorded which). The chain is made from TRBV2 and TRBJ1-2, with no confidently assigned D gene. The DNA sequence is as follows: TGTGCCACCGGGAGGGTGGACTATGGCTACACCTTT. This yields the protein CATGRVDYGYTF.